Included here is one T cell receptor (beta chain) sequence, with context. Under the authors' procedure: Reference gene primers were amplified, and this amplification served to estimate nucleated cell counts. The table came from immunoSEQ multiplex PCR; TCRdb's copy has only in-frame clones and leaves some out. The V and J calls and clone size come from that table; D and trimming were worked out from the DNA. The repertoire consists of about 210,000 clones, with approximately 89% occurring once and the leading ten covering more than 4.5%. This sample stems from a study of blood T cell repertoires in COVID-19. Trimming at V came to 3 bases and at J to 4 bases, leaving 11 bases not matched to a gene. The CDR3 has 16 residues. Germline V gives CDR1 MNHEY, CDR2 SMNVEV (reference sequence).

The sequence came from a woman in her 40s with acute or convalescent COVID-19. Sequenced sample: peripheral blood. This rearrangement joins TRBV27 to TRBJ1-2; 7 bases align to TRBD1. CDR3 in DNA: TGTGCCAGCAGTTTTGGAAGGGACAGTGATTTCTATGGCTACACCTTC. Its protein product is CASSFGRDSDFYGYTF.